The 25 T cell receptor beta chains in this list originate from one sample, sequenced in a study of T cells after posttransplantation cyclophosphamide (TCRdb year 2016). Library preparation employed the immunoSEQ multiplex PCR assay. As stored in TCRdb, this immuneACCESS dataset retains in-frame rearrangements with V and J assigned. A fraction of the clones does not appear; measured against another copy, unresolved V genes explain less than half of the discrepancy, and the remainder lacks a known reason. The sample contains 45,000 to 65,000 clones, about 86% of them found a single time. Of the sample, 2.5% to 3% falls within the top ten clones. Material: PBMCs. These receptors were obtained from a man aged 25-40 years with a blood cancer, CMV-positive, and with a related stem cell donor.

The chain carries TRBV6-5 and TRBJ1-1; D perhaps matches TRBD1 (5 bases). The V end was cut by 0 bases, the J end by 3 bases, with 11 bases between. The CDR3 contains 15 residues. Germline CDR1 reads MNHEY; CDR2 reads SVGAGI. The CDR3 region has the DNA TGTGCCAGCAGTTACTCGAGGTCGGGGGACACTGAAGCTTTCTTT. It codes for CASSYSRSGDTEAFF.

This clone is a singleton in its sample. The chain links TRBV28 to TRBJ1-2; a possible D gene is TRBD1 (5 bases). Germline CDR1 reads MDHEN; CDR2 reads SYDVKM. The CDR3 is 16 residues long. Trimming pared 2 bases from V and 2 bases from J, leaving 15 bases between. The CDR3 loop reads CASSLRSGTINYGYTF. The CDR3 nucleotides read TGTGCCAGCAGTTTACGGTCCGGGACTATAAACTATGGCTACACCTTC.

J is TRBJ2-7 and V is TRBV7-6; weak D call: TRBD2 (5 bases). V shed 2 bases and J shed 5 bases, with 13 bases lying between them. The germline V gene has CDR1 SGHVS and CDR2 FNYEAQ. The CDR3 totals 14 residues. CDR3: CASSLNEGPDEQYF. DNA for the CDR3: TGTGCCAGCAGCTTAAACGAGGGCCCGGACGAGCAGTACTTC. The variable domain in full, with the rest retrieved from reference TRBV7-6 and TRBJ2-7, is GAGVSQSPRYKVTKRGQDVALRCDPISGHVSLYWYRQALGQGPEFLTYFNYEAQQDKSGLPNDRFSAERPEGSISTLTIQRTEQRDSAMYRCASSLNEGPDEQYFGPGTRLTVT.

The chain combines TRBV2 with TRBJ1-4; the match to TRBD1 covers 12 bases. The CDR3 has 15 amino acids. CDR1 SNHLY and CDR2 FYNNEI come from the germline V gene. V lost 8 bases and J lost 5; bases outside the gene matches: 6. The CDR3 DNA sequence: TGTGCCAGCCGGGACAGGGGGCAACCAAATGAAAAACTGTTTTTT. It is translated as CASRDRGQPNEKLFF.

This chain links TRBV7-2 with TRBJ2-1; TRBD2 matches 9 bases. The V segment lost 5 bases and the J segment 7 bases; nucleotides outside the gene matches: 9. The germline V gene has CDR1 SGHTA and CDR2 FQGNSA. CDR3 length: 15 residues. The CDR3 sequence: CASSQGSGSWNEQFF. The CDR3 coding sequence is TGTGCCAGCAGCCAAGGTAGCGGGAGTTGGAATGAGCAGTTCTTC.

This chain connects TRBV2 to TRBJ2-1, with 8 bases matching TRBD2. Germline V gene lookup returns CDR1 SNHLY and CDR2 FYNNEI. Trimming at V came to 11 bases and at J to 2 bases, leaving 11 bases not matched to a gene. CDR3 length equals 15 residues. CDR3 DNA sequence: TGTGCCGGCGGGGGGCGGGCCCCACCCTACAATGAGCAGTTCTTC. Its translation is CAGGGRAPPYNEQFF.

The chain joins TRBV5-6 to TRBJ1-1, with D possibly being TRBD1 (6 bases). V shed 4 bases and J shed 0 bases, with 10 bases lying between them. Germline CDR1 is SGHDT and CDR2 is YYEEEE. This CDR3 has 14 amino acids. Here the CDR3 DNA reads TGTGCCAGCAGCCTGGGACACGTGAACACTGAAGCTTTCTTT. Translated, it gives CASSLGHVNTEAFF.

The rearrangement uses TRBV4-1 and TRBJ2-6; a weak D match, TRBD1 (5 bases). In germline, CDR1 is MGHRA, CDR2 YSYEKL. The CDR3 sequence is 16 residues long. The V gene lost 3 bases and the J gene lost 4 bases, with 13 bases spanning the gap. CDR3 DNA sequence: TGCGCCAGCAGCCAGTTCCAGGGTACAGGGGCCAACGTCCTGACTTTC. This translates into CASSQFQGTGANVLTF.

This sequence joins TRBV27 and TRBJ2-5; 9 positions match TRBD2. V lost 1 base and J lost 3; bases outside the gene matches: 6. Per germline, CDR1 MNHEY and CDR2 SMNVEV (reference sequence). The CDR3 extends over 16 amino acids. The CDR3: CASSLYPRLAEETQYF. The DNA for the CDR3 is TGTGCCAGCAGTTTATATCCCCGACTAGCGGAAGAGACCCAGTACTTC.

This rearrangement joins TRBV30 to TRBJ1-1; D not certain. Germline assignment: CDR1 GTSNPN and CDR2 SVGIG (reference sequence). The CDR3 totals 12 residues. V gave up 2 bases and J gave up 8 bases, with 12 bases separating them. Here the CDR3 DNA reads TGTGCCTGGAGTTACAAAATTACCGAAGCTTTCTTT. This sequence encodes CAWSYKITEAFF.

The chain employs TRBV11-3 and TRBJ1-2; D remains ambiguous. V was clipped by 3 bases and J by 2 bases, with 7 bases between them. Germline lookup yields CDR1 SGHNT and CDR2 YENEEA. CDR3 length: 13 amino acids. CDR3 sequence (DNA): TGTGCCAGCAGCTTTGGCAGAAACTATGGCTACACCTTC. This translates into CASSFGRNYGYTF. Drawing the rest from reference TRBV11-3 and TRBJ1-2, the complete variable domain is EAGVVQSPRYKIIEKKQPVAFWCNPISGHNTLYWYLQNLGQGPELLIRYENEEAVDDSQLPKDRFSAERLKGVDSTLKIQPAELGDSAVYLCASSFGRNYGYTFGSGTRLTVV.

The rearrangement joins TRBV6-6 to TRBJ2-1; 8 positions match TRBD2. The junction had 9 bases not matched to a gene; V was cut back by 2 bases and J by 6 bases. The CDR3 loop spans 16 amino acids. Germline CDR1 reads MNHNY; CDR2 reads SVGAGI (reference sequence). CDR3 DNA sequence: TGTGCCAGCAGTTACGTACCCCGACTAGCGAGCAATGAGCAGTTCTTC. This gives the protein CASSYVPRLASNEQFF.

The chain joins TRBV30 to TRBJ1-5; unclear D gene. The length of the CDR3 is 16 residues. Trimming removed 3 bases from V and 0 bases from J, with 15 bases in between. From germline, CDR1 is GTSNPN and CDR2 SVGIG (reference sequence). DNA for the CDR3: TGTGCCTGGAGCCCAAATAAGACACCTAGCAATCAGCCCCAGCATTTT. Residues: CAWSPNKTPSNQPQHF.

The chain carries TRBV7-3 and TRBJ2-7; tentatively, D is TRBD1 (5 bases). CDR1 is SGHTA and CDR2 is FQGTGA in the germline V gene. V was clipped by 4 bases and J by 1 base, with 14 bases between them. The length of the CDR3 is 15 residues. As DNA, the CDR3 is TGTGCCAGCAGCTCCCAACCAGGGTCGTCCTACGAGCAGTACTTC. It codes for CASSSQPGSSYEQYF.

The chain couples TRBV19 to TRBJ1-4; D may be TRBD1 (5 bases). The CDR3 spans 15 residues. V was shortened by 4 bases and J by 0 bases, with 9 bases between the two germline ends. Germline CDR1 is LNHDA and CDR2 is SQIVND (reference sequence). CDR3 residues: CASSTSGTTNEKLFF. The CDR3 region has the DNA TGTGCCAGTAGTACCTCAGGGACAACTAATGAAAAACTGTTTTTT.

The chain has TRBV19 and TRBJ2-6; D is unclear. The CDR3 is 16 amino acids. V lost 7 bases and J lost 1, with 14 bases in between. The germline CDR1 and CDR2 sequences are LNHDA and SQIVND (reference sequence). The CDR3 nucleotides are TGTGCCAGTAACCCTCAACAGACATCTGGGGCCAACGTCCTGACTTTC. This sequence encodes CASNPQQTSGANVLTF.

The gene calls are TRBV4-2 and TRBJ2-1; 8 nucleotides agree with TRBD2. V lost 1 base, J lost 0 bases, and 5 bases stayed unmatched. CDR3 length equals 17 residues. Germline loops: CDR1 LGHNA, CDR2 YNFKEQ. The CDR3 bases are TGTGCCAGCAGCCAAGTCGGCCTAGCGGGCTCCTACAATGAGCAGTTCTTC. Translating it yields CASSQVGLAGSYNEQFF.

This clone was seen a few times. The chain is built from TRBV6-6 and TRBJ1-5, with TRBD1 matching over 9 bases. CDR1 is MNHNY, CDR2 SVGAGI, per germline (reference sequence). The CDR3 is 13 amino acids. The V segment lost 11 bases and the J segment 3 bases; nucleotides outside the gene matches: 5. CDR3 sequence (DNA): TGTGCCGGCGGGGACAGGGCCAATCAGCCCCAGCATTTT. Amino acids: CAGGDRANQPQHF.

CDR3 residues: CASSYYRDQGEQFF. The CDR3 DNA reads as TGCGCCAGCAGCTATTACAGGGATCAGGGTGAGCAGTTCTTC. The genes are TRBV5-1 and TRBJ2-1; D is possibly TRBD1 (6 bases). CDR3 length: 14 amino acids. Between the trimmed V and J ends, which lost 3 bases and 9 bases, there was a span of 16 bases. CDR1 is SGHRS and CDR2 is YFSETQ in the germline V gene.

The chain uses TRBV7-9 and TRBJ2-5; the D gene is possibly TRBD2 (6 bases). The V end was cut by 7 bases, the J end by 4 bases, with 22 bases between. The CDR3 sequence is 16 residues long. CDR1 is SEHNR, CDR2 FQNEAQ, per germline (reference sequence). This CDR3 reads CASTHSSAPSPETQYF. The CDR3 DNA is TGTGCCAGCACCCATTCTAGCGCTCCTTCCCCAGAGACCCAGTACTTC.

The rearrangement joins TRBV6-1 to TRBJ2-1, with unresolved D. With 2 bases removed from V and 4 bases from J, the gap between germline ends came to 3 bases. The CDR3 has 12 amino acids. Germline V CDR1 and CDR2: MNHNS, SASEGT. CDR3 DNA: TGTGCCAGCAGTGAACTTTACAATGAGCAGTTCTTC. Translation gives CASSELYNEQFF.

This chain joins TRBV7-8 and TRBJ1-1; 7 positions agree with TRBD1. The V gene end was trimmed by 7 bases and the J gene end by 0 bases; junction bases not matched to a gene: 8. The CDR3 spans 15 residues. Germline V lookup: CDR1 SGHVS, CDR2 FQNEAQ. The CDR3 spells CASKTTDRVNTEAFF. The CDR3 DNA follows: TGTGCCAGCAAGACGACCGACAGGGTGAACACTGAAGCTTTCTTT.

CDR3 sequence (DNA): TGTGCCAGTAGTACCGGGACTAGCGGGACTTTCCAAGAGACCCAGTACTTC. The encoded protein is CASSTGTSGTFQETQYF. This chain uses TRBV19 with TRBJ2-5, with TRBD2 matching over 13 bases. Trimming at V came to 4 bases and at J to 1 base, leaving 6 bases not matched to a gene. The CDR3 is 17 amino acids. CDR1 and CDR2 from the germline V gene are LNHDA and SQIVND (reference sequence). Full variable domain (outside the CDR3, taken from reference TRBV19 and TRBJ2-5): DGGITQSPKYLFRKEGQNVTLSCEQNLNHDAMYWYRQDPGQGLRLIYYSQIVNDFQKGDIAEGYSVSREKKESFPLTVTSAQKNPTAFYLCASSTGTSGTFQETQYFGPGTRLLVL.

J is TRBJ2-6 and V is TRBV25-1; possibly TRBD1 for D (6 bases). Germline lookup yields CDR1 MGHDK and CDR2 SYGVNS. The CDR3 covers 17 residues. Trimming left V 5 bases short and J 1 base short, with 15 bases between. The CDR3 nucleotides are TGTGCCAGCAGTTACCGTCCACAGGGTTCTGGGGCCAACGTCCTGACTTTC. This sequence encodes CASSYRPQGSGANVLTF. The full variable domain, in which reference TRBV25-1 and TRBJ2-6 provide the parts outside the CDR3, is EADIYQTPRYLVIGTGKKITLECSQTMGHDKMYWYQQDPGMELHLIHYSYGVNSTEKGDLSSESTVSRIRTEHFPLTLESARPSHTSQYLCASSYRPQGSGANVLTFGAGSRLTVL.

V gene TRBV27 combines with J gene TRBJ2-7; 9 positions match TRBD2. From germline, CDR1 is MNHEY and CDR2 SMNVEV (reference sequence). This CDR3 has 17 amino acids. The ends lost 3 bases at V and 0 bases at J; junction bases unmatched: 9. The CDR3 nucleotides are TGTGCCAGCAGTTTCCGTCCTAGCGGGGCCATCTCCTACGAGCAGTACTTC. This sequence encodes CASSFRPSGAISYEQYF.